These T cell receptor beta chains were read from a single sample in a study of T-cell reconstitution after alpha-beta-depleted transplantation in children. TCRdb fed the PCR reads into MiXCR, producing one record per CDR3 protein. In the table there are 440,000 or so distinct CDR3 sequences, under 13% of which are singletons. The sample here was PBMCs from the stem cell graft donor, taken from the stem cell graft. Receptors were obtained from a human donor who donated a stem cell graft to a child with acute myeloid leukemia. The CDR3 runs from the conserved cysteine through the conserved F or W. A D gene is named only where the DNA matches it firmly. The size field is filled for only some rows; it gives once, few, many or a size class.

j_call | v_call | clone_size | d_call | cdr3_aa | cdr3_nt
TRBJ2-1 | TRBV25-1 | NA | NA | CASSDDEQFF | TGTGCCAGCAGTGATGATGAGCAGTTCTTC
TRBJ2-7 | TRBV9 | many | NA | CASSAGAVSYEQYF | TGTGCCAGCAGCGCTGGGGCCGTCTCCTACGAGCAGTACTTC
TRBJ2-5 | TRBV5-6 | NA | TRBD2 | CASSPWGGRTQYF | TGTGCCAGCAGCCCCTGGGGGGGGAGGACCCAGTACTTC
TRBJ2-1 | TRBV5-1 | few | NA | CASSERPNEQFF | TGCGCCAGCAGCGAGCGGCCCAATGAGCAGTTCTTC
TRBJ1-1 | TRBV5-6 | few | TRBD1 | CASSLEGQSNTEAFF | TGTGCCAGCAGCTTGGAGGGACAGAGTAACACTGAAGCTTTCTTT
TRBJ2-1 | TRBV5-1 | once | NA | CASSSSRECNNEQFF | TGCGCCAGCAGCTCCTCACGGGAATGTAACAATGAGCAGTTCTTC
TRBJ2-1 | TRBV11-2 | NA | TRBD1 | CASSFGLDRGHEQFF | TGTGCCAGCAGCTTTGGATTGGACAGGGGCCATGAGCAGTTCTTC
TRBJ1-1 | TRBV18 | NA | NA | CASSPRALGQNEAFF | TGTGCCAGCTCACCACGAGCGCTCGGACAGAATGAAGCTTTCTTT
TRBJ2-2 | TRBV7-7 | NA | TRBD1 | CASSLAPRGRTGELFF | TGTGCTAGCAGCTTAGCTCCCAGGGGGCGCACCGGGGAGCTGTTTTTT
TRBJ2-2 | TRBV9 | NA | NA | CASNPGGLNTGELFF | TGTGCCAGCAACCCAGGGGGGCTTAACACCGGGGAGCTGTTTTTT
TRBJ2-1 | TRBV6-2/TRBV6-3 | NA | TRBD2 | CASSYLGLAGRYEQFF | TGTGCCAGCAGTTATCTCGGACTAGCGGGACGGTATGAGCAGTTCTTC
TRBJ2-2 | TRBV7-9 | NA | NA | CASSSRSVAGELFF | TGTGCCAGCAGCTCCAGGTCCGTGGCCGGGGAGCTGTTTTTT
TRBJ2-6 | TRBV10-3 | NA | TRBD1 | CAISESDRFNSGANVLTF | TGTGCCATCAGTGAATCGGACAGGTTCAACTCTGGGGCCAACGTCCTGACTTTC
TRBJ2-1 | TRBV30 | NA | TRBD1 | CAWSALRDREVNEQFF | TGTGCCTGGAGTGCTCTCCGGGACAGGGAAGTGAATGAGCAGTTCTTC
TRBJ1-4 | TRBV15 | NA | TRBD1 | CATSRDLGQTNEKLFF | TGTGCCACCAGCAGAGATCTGGGACAGACGAATGAAAAACTGTTTTTT
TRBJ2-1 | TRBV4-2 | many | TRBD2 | CASSQGLASGRGYEQFF | TGTGCCAGCAGCCAAGGTCTCGCTAGCGGGAGGGGCTATGAGCAGTTCTTC
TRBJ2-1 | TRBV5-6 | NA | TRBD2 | CASSLSLAGVAEQFF | TGTGCCAGCAGCTTGTCACTAGCGGGAGTAGCTGAGCAGTTCTTC
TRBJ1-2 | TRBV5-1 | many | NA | CASSLGWGYTF | TGCGCCAGCAGCCTTGGGTGGGGCTACACCTTC
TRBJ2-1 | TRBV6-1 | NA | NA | CASTDMSSYNEQFF | TGTGCCAGCACAGACATGAGCTCCTACAATGAGCAGTTCTTC
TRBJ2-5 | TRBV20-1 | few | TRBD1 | CSARGGTGGQETQYF | TGCAGTGCTAGAGGGGGGACAGGGGGCCAAGAGACCCAGTACTTC
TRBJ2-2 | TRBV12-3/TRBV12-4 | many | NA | CASSLRAAGELFF | TGTGCCAGCAGTTTAAGGGCAGCCGGGGAGCTGTTTTTT
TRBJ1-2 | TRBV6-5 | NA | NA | CASSYSRWDTYTF | TGTGCCAGCAGTTACTCGAGGTGGGACACCTACACCTTC
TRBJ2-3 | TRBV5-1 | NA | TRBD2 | CASSLREGRADTQYF | TGCGCCAGCAGCTTGCGGGAGGGGCGGGCAGATACGCAGTATTTT
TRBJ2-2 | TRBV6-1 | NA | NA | CASNGGYSAGELFF | TGTGCCAGCAACGGGGGCTATTCGGCCGGGGAGCTGTTTTTT
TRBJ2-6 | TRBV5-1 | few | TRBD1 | CASSPRQGRAGANVLTF | TGCGCCAGCAGCCCAAGACAGGGACGGGCTGGGGCCAACGTCCTGACTTTC
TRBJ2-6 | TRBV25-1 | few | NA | CASSERTTGAGANVLTF | TGTGCCAGCAGTGAGCGGACTACAGGGGCTGGGGCCAACGTCCTGACTTTC
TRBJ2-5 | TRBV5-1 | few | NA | CASSLAPEGGTQYF | TGCGCCAGCAGCTTGGCGCCGGAGGGGGGGACCCAGTACTTC
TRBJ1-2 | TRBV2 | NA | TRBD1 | CASRTETTGGYTF | TGTGCCAGCAGGACAGAGACGACAGGGGGCTACACCTTC
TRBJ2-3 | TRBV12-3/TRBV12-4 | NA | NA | CASSLSPGSTDTQYF | TGTGCCAGCAGTTTGTCCCCAGGTAGCACAGATACGCAGTATTTT
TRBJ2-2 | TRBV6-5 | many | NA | CASSYSGTVFRELFF | TGTGCCAGCAGTTACTCTGGGACTGTCTTCCGGGAGCTGTTTTTT
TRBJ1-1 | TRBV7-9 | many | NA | CASSLVWGNTEAFF | TGTGCCAGCAGCTTAGTATGGGGGAACACTGAAGCTTTCTTT
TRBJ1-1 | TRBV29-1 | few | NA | CSVDSAAFF | TGCAGCGTTGATTCGGCCGCTTTCTTT
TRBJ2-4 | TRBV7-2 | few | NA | CASSPLGGTKNIQYF | TGTGCCAGCAGCCCCCTGGGTGGAACCAAAAACATTCAGTACTTC
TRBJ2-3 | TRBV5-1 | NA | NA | CASSQPITDTQYF | TGCGCCAGCAGCCAACCCATAACGGATACGCAGTATTTT
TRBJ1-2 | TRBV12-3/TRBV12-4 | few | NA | CASTLGLGGYTF | TGTGCCAGCACCTTAGGTTTGGGGGGCTACACCTTC
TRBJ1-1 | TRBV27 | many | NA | CASSPLDGVITEAFF | TGTGCCAGCAGTCCGCTGGACGGGGTTATCACTGAAGCTTTCTTT
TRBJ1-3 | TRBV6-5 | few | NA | CASSYSRSGALAGNTIYF | TGTGCCAGCAGTTACTCGAGGTCAGGGGCTCTAGCGGGAAACACCATATATTTT
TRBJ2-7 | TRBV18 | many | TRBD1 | CASSPLTGVEQYF | TGTGCCAGCTCACCACTTACAGGGGTCGAGCAGTACTTC
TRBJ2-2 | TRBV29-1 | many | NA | CSVGAGVPTGELFF | TGCAGCGTTGGGGCAGGGGTCCCCACCGGGGAGCTGTTTTTT
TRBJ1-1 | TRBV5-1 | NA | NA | CASSQWDGRTEAFF | TGCGCCAGCAGCCAGTGGGACGGAAGGACTGAAGCTTTCTTT
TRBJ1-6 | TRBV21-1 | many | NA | CASSNYVSPPLHF | TGTGCCAGCAGCAATTACGTCTCTCCACCCCTCCACTTT
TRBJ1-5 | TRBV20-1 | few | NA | CSARDYSGPSNQPQHF | TGCAGTGCTAGAGATTATTCGGGGCCTAGCAATCAGCCCCAGCATTTT
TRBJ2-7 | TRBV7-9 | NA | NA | CASSRTGPGEQYF | TGTGCCAGCAGCCGCACAGGGCCGGGCGAGCAGTACTTC
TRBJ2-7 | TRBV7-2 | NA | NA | CASSPYRETYEQYF | TGTGCCAGCAGCCCTTACCGGGAGACCTACGAGCAGTACTTC
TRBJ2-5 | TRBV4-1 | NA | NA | CASSQGIGEGPQETQYF | TGCGCCAGCAGCCAAGGAATAGGTGAGGGCCCACAAGAGACCCAGTACTTC
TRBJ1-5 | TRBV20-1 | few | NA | CSAGTRDPNQPQHF | TGCAGTGCTGGGACCAGGGACCCCAATCAGCCCCAGCATTTT
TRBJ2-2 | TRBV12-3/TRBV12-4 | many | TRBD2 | CASSGTSGNTGELFF | TGTGCCAGCAGTGGGACTAGCGGGAACACCGGGGAGCTGTTTTTT
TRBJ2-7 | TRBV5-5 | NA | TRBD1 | CASSLGTGGTYEQYF | TGTGCCAGCAGCTTGGGGACAGGGGGGACCTACGAGCAGTACTTC
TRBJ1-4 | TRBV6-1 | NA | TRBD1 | CASSRQGSTNEKLFF | TGTGCCAGCAGTAGACAGGGTTCAACTAATGAAAAACTGTTTTTT
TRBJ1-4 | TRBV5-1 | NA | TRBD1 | CASSIGQGRIEKLFF | TGCGCCAGCAGCATCGGACAGGGCCGAATCGAAAAACTGTTTTTT
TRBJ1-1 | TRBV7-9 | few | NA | CASSLAVGSRTEAFF | TGTGCCAGCAGCTTAGCGGTAGGGAGCCGCACTGAAGCTTTCTTT
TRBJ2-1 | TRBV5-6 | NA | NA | CASSLHEGSVSYNEQFF | TGTGCCAGCAGCCTACACGAAGGCAGTGTGTCCTACAATGAGCAGTTCTTC
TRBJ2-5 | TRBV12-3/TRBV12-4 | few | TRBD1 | CASSTPRQGAGSETQYF | TGTGCCAGCAGTACGCCTCGACAGGGGGCCGGCTCTGAGACCCAGTACTTC
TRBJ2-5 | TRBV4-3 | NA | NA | CASSQDGLQETQYF | TGCGCCAGCAGCCAAGATGGTCTTCAAGAGACCCAGTACTTC
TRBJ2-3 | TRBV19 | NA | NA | CASSTESGLRSDTQYF | TGTGCCAGTAGTACCGAAAGTGGGCTCCGGTCAGATACGCAGTATTTT